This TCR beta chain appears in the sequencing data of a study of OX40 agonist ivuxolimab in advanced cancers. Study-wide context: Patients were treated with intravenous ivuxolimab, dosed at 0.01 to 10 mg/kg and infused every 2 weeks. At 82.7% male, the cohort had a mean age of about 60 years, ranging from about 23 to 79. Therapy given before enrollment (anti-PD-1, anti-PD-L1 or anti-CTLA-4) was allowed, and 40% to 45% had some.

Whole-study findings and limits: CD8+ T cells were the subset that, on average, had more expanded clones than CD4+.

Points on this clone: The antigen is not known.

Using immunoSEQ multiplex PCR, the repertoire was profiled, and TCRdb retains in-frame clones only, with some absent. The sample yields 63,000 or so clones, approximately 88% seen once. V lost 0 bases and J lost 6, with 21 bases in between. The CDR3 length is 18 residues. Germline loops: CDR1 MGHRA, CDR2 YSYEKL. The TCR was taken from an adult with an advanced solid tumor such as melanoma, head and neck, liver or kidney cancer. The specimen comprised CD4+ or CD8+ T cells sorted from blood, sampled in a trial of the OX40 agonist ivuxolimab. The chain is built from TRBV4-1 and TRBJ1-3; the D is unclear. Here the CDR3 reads CASSQDGAYMESLNTIYF. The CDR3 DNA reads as TGCGCCAGCAGCCAAGATGGAGCATACATGGAGTCTTTAAACACCATATATTTT.